This is a list of T cell receptor beta chains from one sample in a study of cytomegalovirus exposure and HLA in healthy donors. Clones were read by immunoSEQ multiplex PCR, and TCRdb kept only the in-frame ones, dropping some. In all, the sample yields roughly 39,000 clones. The source material was PBMCs. The receptors stem from a man aged 25 to 40 in good health and CMV-seronegative. Both conserved end residues are trimmed from each CDR3. The order of the fields is CDR3 protein, V gene, D gene. A D gene is named only where the DNA matches it firmly.

CDR3 protein: ASSSLAEGTDTQY
V gene: TRBV19
D gene: TRBD2

CDR3 protein: ASNRVAGPNQPQH
V gene: TRBV6-1
D gene: NA

CDR3 protein: ASSPQTSGVAKNIQY
V gene: TRBV5-1
D gene: TRBD2

CDR3 protein: SVDVGRGAYGYT
V gene: TRBV29-1
D gene: NA

CDR3 protein: AWSGQAEPEKLF
V gene: TRBV30
D gene: TRBD1

CDR3 protein: SVGDRGKDEQY
V gene: TRBV29-1
D gene: TRBD1

CDR3 protein: AWKAGGKNIQY
V gene: TRBV30
D gene: TRBD2

CDR3 protein: ASSKVAGFLMNTEAF
V gene: TRBV7-8
D gene: NA

CDR3 protein: ASSYPGGALH
V gene: TRBV6-5
D gene: NA

CDR3 protein: ASSGPTGVTEAF
V gene: TRBV7-9
D gene: TRBD1

CDR3 protein: ASSPTTSGRAYEQY
V gene: TRBV28
D gene: TRBD2

CDR3 protein: AWSVRLGFRSGSYEQY
V gene: TRBV30
D gene: TRBD2

CDR3 protein: ASSYSGDRAGKQY
V gene: TRBV6-5
D gene: TRBD1

CDR3 protein: AWSRPTSGFYEQY
V gene: TRBV30
D gene: TRBD2

CDR3 protein: AWSVRWRGLTGELF
V gene: TRBV30
D gene: NA

CDR3 protein: ASSARDYHYEQY
V gene: TRBV9
D gene: TRBD2

CDR3 protein: ASRLRASQGYT
V gene: TRBV6-5
D gene: NA

CDR3 protein: ASSYRQRGSGYT
V gene: TRBV6-5
D gene: NA

CDR3 protein: AIKGGSTDTQY
V gene: TRBV10-3
D gene: NA

CDR3 protein: ASSWDSPYEQY
V gene: TRBV5-5
D gene: TRBD1

CDR3 protein: SVGQGPEAF
V gene: TRBV29-1
D gene: TRBD1

CDR3 protein: ASSLTSGSTDTQY
V gene: TRBV5-1
D gene: TRBD2

CDR3 protein: ASSHRLAVAYEQY
V gene: TRBV4-1
D gene: TRBD2

CDR3 protein: ASSESVSYEQY
V gene: TRBV6-1
D gene: NA

CDR3 protein: ASSFLGPNTEAF
V gene: TRBV28
D gene: NA

CDR3 protein: ASSLEYTEAF
V gene: TRBV5-6
D gene: NA

CDR3 protein: SGRGAGGPNEQF
V gene: TRBV29-1
D gene: NA

CDR3 protein: ATSDSLDSNQPQH
V gene: TRBV4-3
D gene: NA

CDR3 protein: ASSYSSSGANVLT
V gene: TRBV6-5
D gene: NA

CDR3 protein: ASSLPRTSGRENEQF
V gene: TRBV4-2
D gene: TRBD2

CDR3 protein: ASTPTFGGELF
V gene: TRBV7-2
D gene: NA

CDR3 protein: ASSSTLRGLGNQPQH
V gene: TRBV27
D gene: NA

CDR3 protein: ASSTTSGWDEQF
V gene: TRBV6-5
D gene: TRBD2

CDR3 protein: ASSPRDRVTEAF
V gene: TRBV7-9
D gene: TRBD1

CDR3 protein: ASSQNPLASVYEQY
V gene: TRBV4-1
D gene: NA

CDR3 protein: ASGLDRPPLAGPTDTQY
V gene: TRBV12-5
D gene: TRBD2

CDR3 protein: ASSYSHGGGHEQY
V gene: TRBV6-5
D gene: TRBD2

CDR3 protein: ASSQVEGAVTNSPLH
V gene: TRBV4-3
D gene: TRBD1

CDR3 protein: ATKFGSSTEAF
V gene: TRBV6-5
D gene: NA

CDR3 protein: ASSRTGPTDTQY
V gene: TRBV7-7
D gene: TRBD1

CDR3 protein: SVFSLLTGKMF
V gene: TRBV29-1
D gene: NA

CDR3 protein: AWSEAPSGRWAGELF
V gene: TRBV30
D gene: TRBD2

CDR3 protein: ASSSPRTGLYGYT
V gene: TRBV6-5
D gene: TRBD1

CDR3 protein: ASRIRPGLAGYEQY
V gene: TRBV5-1
D gene: TRBD2

CDR3 protein: ATSRDPLATSGNTIY
V gene: TRBV15
D gene: NA

CDR3 protein: ASSQEWGDNTGELF
V gene: TRBV4-2
D gene: NA

CDR3 protein: ASSGGTSREQY
V gene: TRBV2
D gene: TRBD2

CDR3 protein: AIGKVGRAYEQY
V gene: TRBV10-3
D gene: NA

CDR3 protein: ASRTYSPGEAF
V gene: TRBV2
D gene: NA

CDR3 protein: ASSLDLAREQF
V gene: TRBV7-7
D gene: NA

CDR3 protein: ASSQTPASGLSYNEQF
V gene: TRBV7-2
D gene: NA

CDR3 protein: ASSLGPWDRGGMNTEAF
V gene: TRBV7-9
D gene: TRBD1

CDR3 protein: ASSQDRRTVTYEQY
V gene: TRBV4-3
D gene: NA

CDR3 protein: ASSEVGSPTEAF
V gene: TRBV5-6
D gene: NA

CDR3 protein: ASSLGQREWAF
V gene: TRBV5-6
D gene: NA

CDR3 protein: AWSKGQGASPLH
V gene: TRBV30
D gene: TRBD1

CDR3 protein: AIRGLAGGSYEQY
V gene: TRBV10-3
D gene: TRBD2